This T cell receptor beta chain was recovered during a study of radiotherapy plus CTLA-4 blockade in lung cancer (dated by TCRdb to the late 2010s). With regard to the full study: Objective responses occurred in more than 15% of enrolled patients, and 30% to 40% achieved disease control. Overall study outcomes, separate from this receptor: TCR clones derived from tumors expanded in peripheral blood after treatment with radiotherapy and ipilimumab. Increased serum interferon-beta after radiation, together with early dynamic changes in blood T cell clones, were reported to be the strongest predictors of response.

In this study, focal radiation therapy paired with CTLA-4 blockade (ipilimumab) was tested in patients who had chemo-refractory metastatic non-small-cell lung cancer. V trim: 3 bases; J trim: 7 bases; unmatched bases: 10. CDR1 and CDR2 were assigned from the germline V gene (reference sequence) as GTSNPN and SVGIG. The CDR3 holds 15 amino acids from the cysteine to the phenylalanine. Only the CDR3 region is kept as DNA, spanning 45 bases read in frame from base 1. Libraries were prepared through the immunoSEQ multiplex PCR assay. TCRdb took over this immuneACCESS table, retaining in-frame rearrangements with V and J assigned. Such tables are incomplete; in checked studies, under half of the missing clones stem from an unresolved V gene, and the remainder is unexplained. The sample table holds over 14,000 clones, of which about 71% were seen once. Together, the top ten hold about 43% of the sample.

With regard to this clone: What antigen it recognizes has not been identified. No base qualities exist here, and no much larger clone lies one base off it.

The TCR originated in a human donor with non-small cell lung cancer whose response to radiotherapy plus ipilimumab could not be evaluated. The rearrangement joined TRBV30 to TRBJ1-4, with 8 junctional bases fitting TRBD1. Sequenced material: peripheral blood, taken from a patient treated with radiotherapy plus ipilimumab. The CDR3 region: CAWRASGTGGEKLFF. The DNA sequence is as follows: TGTGCCTGGAGAGCCTCCGGGACAGGCGGTGAAAAACTGTTTTTT. The CDR3, completed at both ends by the reference TRBV30 and TRBJ1-4 genes, gives the full variable domain SQTIHQWPATLVQPVGSPLSLECTVEGTSNPNLYWYRQAAGRGLQLLFYSVGIGQISSEVPQNLSASRPQDRQFILSSKKLLLSDSGFYLCAWRASGTGGEKLFFGSGTQLSVL.